This T cell receptor beta chain derives from a study of T-cell reconstitution after alpha-beta-depleted transplantation in children. In this sample, this clonotype turned up a few times. CDR3 length equals 14 residues. Deletions cut 4 bases from V and 7 bases from J, with 17 bases between. Germline V gives CDR1 SGHRS, CDR2 YFSETQ. Using unique molecular identifiers, the investigators prepared the TCRbeta library. TCRdb itself ran the PCR reads through MiXCR, one entry per CDR3 protein. Here the sample spans some 390,000 distinct CDR3 sequences, about a fifth being singletons. The rearrangement joins TRBV5-1 to TRBJ2-5, with D possibly being TRBD1 (6 bases). Sequenced material: PBMCs from the stem cell graft donor, taken from the stem cell graft. This receptor was obtained from a human donor who donated a stem cell graft to a child with acute myeloid leukemia. The CDR3 loop is CASSTYTGPGTQYF. The DNA of the CDR3 is TGCGCCAGCAGCACGTACACAGGGCCAGGGACCCAGTACTTC.